This T cell receptor beta chain is from a study of cytomegalovirus exposure and HLA in healthy donors. 60 Vbeta and 13 Jbeta primers were used in PCR. Clones were sequenced by immunoSEQ multiplex PCR, and TCRdb holds only the in-frame ones, with some missing. Of around 170,000 clones in the sample, more than 75% were seen once. The donors, nominally healthy at sampling, likely had unrecorded immune exposures. V was pared by 1 base and J by 2 bases, with 8 bases between. CDR3 length: 14 residues. Germline CDR1 and CDR2: SGHTA and FQGNSA. The sequenced material came from PBMCs. This TCR derives from a woman aged 45-60 years in good health and CMV-seropositive. The chain combines TRBV7-2 with TRBJ2-5; no reliable D call. The CDR3 spells CASSLDRVQETQYF. CDR3 in DNA: TGTGCCAGCAGCTTAGACCGGGTTCAAGAGACCCAGTACTTC.